Below, 11 T cell receptor beta chains from the same sample are listed, as sequenced in a study of cytomegalovirus exposure and HLA in healthy donors. The PCR ran on 60 Vbeta and 13 Jbeta primers. Profiling relied on immunoSEQ multiplex PCR, and the TCRdb table lists in-frame clones only, not all of them. The table has roughly 130,000 clones, around 74% seen once. The sample consisted of PBMCs. These receptor sequences come from a man aged 18 to 30 in good health and CMV-seropositive.

This sequence joins TRBV19 and TRBJ1-1; 7 bases are shared with TRBD1. Germline CDR1 LNHDA, CDR2 SQIVND (reference sequence). This CDR3 comprises 16 residues. The ends lost 2 bases at V and 2 bases at J; junction bases unmatched: 8. The CDR3 spells CASSIRAGGTNTEAFF. CDR3 DNA sequence: TGTGCCAGTAGTATAAGGGCAGGGGGGACCAACACTGAAGCTTTCTTT. Combining the CDR3 with reference TRBV19 and TRBJ1-1 gives the whole variable domain DGGITQSPKYLFRKEGQNVTLSCEQNLNHDAMYWYRQDPGQGLRLIYYSQIVNDFQKGDIAEGYSVSREKKESFPLTVTSAQKNPTAFYLCASSIRAGGTNTEAFFGQGTRLTVV.

This clone came up once. This chain links TRBV4-1 with TRBJ1-2; TRBD1 agrees at 8 bases. Trimming cost V 3 bases and J 5 bases; bases outside gene matches: 8. The CDR3 has 15 amino acids. Per germline, CDR1 MGHRA and CDR2 YSYEKL. CDR3 in amino acids: CASSHFRDRLYGYTF. The DNA of the CDR3 is TGCGCCAGCAGCCATTTCAGGGACAGGCTTTATGGCTACACCTTC.

This clone was seen only a few times. The chain is built from TRBV7-9 and TRBJ1-2; no reliable D call. V was clipped by 1 base and J by 1 base, with 7 bases between them. Germline V gene data show CDR1 as SEHNR and CDR2 as FQNEAQ (reference sequence). The CDR3 is made up of 14 amino acids. The chain's CDR3 is CASSLGPHNYGYTF. The CDR3 region has the DNA TGTGCCAGCAGCTTAGGGCCACATAACTATGGCTACACCTTC. Supplemented by reference TRBV7-9 and TRBJ1-2, the full variable domain reads DTGVSQNPRHKITKRGQNVTFRCDPISEHNRLYWYRQTLGQGPEFLTYFQNEAQLEKSRLLSDRFSAERPKGSFSTLEIQRTEQGDSAMYLCASSLGPHNYGYTFGSGTRLTVV.

The chain uses TRBV27 and TRBJ1-5, with D hard to call. In germline, CDR1 is MNHEY, CDR2 SMNVEV (reference sequence). The CDR3 is 14 residues long. V dropped 6 bases and J dropped 0 bases, with 9 bases sitting between them. CDR3 coding DNA: TGTGCCAGCAGATCCGGGTATAGCAATCAGCCCCAGCATTTT. This translates into CASRSGYSNQPQHF.

The rearrangement joins TRBV10-3 to TRBJ1-1, with D unresolved. CDR1 is ENHRY and CDR2 is SYGVKD in the germline V gene. This CDR3 spans 13 amino acids. The V end lost 6 bases, the J end lost 0 bases, and 8 bases lay between the germline ends. DNA for the CDR3: TGTGCCATCAGACAGAGCTTGAACACTGAAGCTTTCTTT. It encodes CAIRQSLNTEAFF.

The chain employs TRBV6-6 and TRBJ1-4; TRBD1 agrees at 12 bases. The germline CDR1 and CDR2 sequences are MNHNY and SVGAGI (reference sequence). The CDR3 is 16 amino acids. V lost 0 bases, J lost 8 bases, and 4 bases stayed unmatched. CDR3 protein: CASSYSGTGGNEKLFF. The CDR3 DNA follows: TGTGCCAGCAGTTACTCGGGGACAGGGGGCAACGAAAAACTGTTTTTT.

The V call is TRBV19, the J call TRBJ2-4; unclear D gene. V was clipped by 4 bases and J by 0 bases, with 13 bases between them. The V gene's germline CDR1 is LNHDA and CDR2 SQIVND (reference sequence). The CDR3 is 16 amino acids. DNA of the CDR3: TGTGCCAGTAGTACCGGTAGATCCCTAGCCAAAAACATTCAGTACTTC. This codes for CASSTGRSLAKNIQYF.

V and J are TRBV2 and TRBJ1-1; possible D gene TRBD1, 6 bases. Trimming shortened V by 6 bases and J by 7 bases, and 15 bases separated the two germline ends. The CDR3 length is 13 residues. Germline CDR1 reads SNHLY; CDR2 reads FYNNEI. The CDR3 loop reads CASSGRGDGEAFF. CDR3 DNA sequence: TGTGCCAGCAGCGGCAGGGGTGACGGTGAAGCTTTCTTT.

This chain connects TRBV5-4 to TRBJ1-4; 10 bases agree with TRBD1. V lost 4 bases to trimming and J lost 0 bases; unmatched junction nucleotides: 9. CDR1 is SGHNT, CDR2 YYREEE, per germline (reference sequence). The CDR3 covers 18 residues. The CDR3 is CASSLGQGRITTNEKLFF. Here the CDR3 DNA reads TGTGCCAGCAGCCTGGGACAGGGGCGAATCACAACTAATGAAAAACTGTTTTTT.

The rearrangement joins TRBV7-2 to TRBJ2-7, with D possibly TRBD2 on 6 matching bases. With 5 bases removed from V and 7 bases from J, the gap between germline ends came to 18 bases. The CDR3 loop spans 14 amino acids. The V gene's germline CDR1 is SGHTA and CDR2 FQGNSA. As DNA, the CDR3 is TGTGCCAGCAGCCTTCCTAGCGTACCTAGTGAGCAGTACTTC. Translation gives CASSLPSVPSEQYF.

The chain uses TRBV7-2 and TRBJ2-3; 11 bases align to TRBD2. Germline loops: CDR1 SGHTA, CDR2 FQGNSA. The length of the CDR3 is 16 residues. The V gene end was trimmed by 0 bases and the J gene end by 3 bases; junction bases not matched to a gene: 2. CDR3 amino acids: CASSLATSGTTDTQYF. The CDR3 DNA sequence: TGTGCCAGCAGCTTAGCGACTAGCGGGACGACAGATACGCAGTATTTT.